This is a list of T cell receptor beta chains from one sample in a study of vaccination effects on CD4 cells after COVID-19. No cognate antigen is known for these TCRs. The method was immunoSEQ multiplex PCR; TCRdb's version includes in-frame clones alone and lacks a portion of them. The data hold more than 20,000 clones, with approximately 83% observed a single time. This sample comprised CD4+ T cells from PBMCs cultured with HCoV-NL63 spike peptides, obtained before COVID-19 vaccination. The receptors were sampled from a human donor who received a COVID-19 vaccine. Each CDR3 is given with its conserved first and last residue. A D gene is named only where the DNA matches it firmly. The size field is filled for only some rows; it gives once, few, many or a size class.

d_gene: TRBD2
j_gene: TRBJ2-3
v_gene: TRBV27
abundance: NA
CDR3nt: TGTGCCAGCAGCAGACACCGGGGGGAAGGACTCTGGGCCACAGATACGCAGTATTTT
CDR3aa: CASSRHRGEGLWATDTQYF

d_gene: NA
j_gene: TRBJ2-7
v_gene: TRBV10-1
abundance: NA
CDR3nt: TGCGCCAGCAGTGAAGAGAACCGCTCCTACGAGCAGTACTTC
CDR3aa: CASSEENRSYEQYF

d_gene: NA
j_gene: TRBJ2-1
v_gene: TRBV27
abundance: NA
CDR3nt: TGTGCCAGCAGTTTTGAGAGATCGAATGAGCAGTTCTTC
CDR3aa: CASSFERSNEQFF

d_gene: TRBD1
j_gene: TRBJ1-4
v_gene: TRBV19
abundance: NA
CDR3nt: TGTGCCAGTAGCGCTTCGACGGGACAGGGGAATGAAAAACTGTTTTTT
CDR3aa: CASSASTGQGNEKLFF

d_gene: NA
j_gene: TRBJ1-1
v_gene: TRBV11-1
abundance: NA
CDR3nt: TGTGCCAGCAGCTTTGACGGGTGGGGGACTGAAGCTTTCTTT
CDR3aa: CASSFDGWGTEAFF

d_gene: NA
j_gene: TRBJ2-2
v_gene: TRBV12-5
abundance: few
CDR3nt: TGTGCTAGTGGTTGGTTGCGCGGGGAGCTGTTTTTT
CDR3aa: CASGWLRGELFF

d_gene: NA
j_gene: TRBJ2-2
v_gene: TRBV14
abundance: NA
CDR3nt: TGTGCCAGCAGCCAAGGGGCCACCGGGACTTCAAACACCGGGGAGCTGTTTTTT
CDR3aa: CASSQGATGTSNTGELFF

d_gene: TRBD1
j_gene: TRBJ1-4
v_gene: TRBV19
abundance: NA
CDR3nt: TGTGCCAGTAGTGCCACAGGGGGCAATGAAAAACTGTTTTTT
CDR3aa: CASSATGGNEKLFF

d_gene: TRBD2
j_gene: TRBJ2-1
v_gene: TRBV18
abundance: NA
CDR3nt: TGTGCCAGCTCACCAGGACTAGGGGATTTCAATGAGCAGTTCTTC
CDR3aa: CASSPGLGDFNEQFF

d_gene: NA
j_gene: TRBJ1-1
v_gene: TRBV19
abundance: NA
CDR3nt: TGTGCCAGTAGGTCGGAGGGGCACACTGAAGCTTTCTTT
CDR3aa: CASRSEGHTEAFF

d_gene: TRBD1
j_gene: TRBJ1-1
v_gene: TRBV30
abundance: NA
CDR3nt: TGTGCCTTGTCGACAGGGCCCACTGAAGCTTTCTTT
CDR3aa: CALSTGPTEAFF

d_gene: TRBD1
j_gene: TRBJ2-3
v_gene: TRBV27
abundance: NA
CDR3nt: TGTGCCAGCAGTTCAGGGGGCAGGAATACGCAGTATTTT
CDR3aa: CASSSGGRNTQYF